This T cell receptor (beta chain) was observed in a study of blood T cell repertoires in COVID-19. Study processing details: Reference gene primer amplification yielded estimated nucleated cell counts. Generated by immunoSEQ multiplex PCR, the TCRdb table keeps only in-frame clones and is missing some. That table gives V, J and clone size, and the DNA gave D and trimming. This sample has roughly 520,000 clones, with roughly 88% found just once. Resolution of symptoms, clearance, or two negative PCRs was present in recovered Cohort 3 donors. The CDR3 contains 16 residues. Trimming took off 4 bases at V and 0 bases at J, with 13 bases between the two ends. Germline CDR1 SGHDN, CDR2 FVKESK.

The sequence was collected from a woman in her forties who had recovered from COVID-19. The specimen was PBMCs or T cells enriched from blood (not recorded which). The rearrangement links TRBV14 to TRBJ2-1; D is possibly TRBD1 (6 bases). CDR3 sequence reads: CASSRRQVLSYNEQFF. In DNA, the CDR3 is TGTGCCAGCAGCCGCCGACAGGTCCTCTCCTACAATGAGCAGTTCTTC.